These T cell receptor beta chains were read from a single sample in a study of T cells after yellow fever vaccination. MiXCR, run by TCRdb on the 5' RACE reads, gives a single entry per CDR3 protein. The table lists hundreds of thousands of distinct CDR3 sequences, 13% of them singletons. Specimen: PBMCs, collected on the day of the yellow fever booster vaccination. Receptors were obtained from a young man who received the YFV17D yellow fever vaccine. Each CDR3 is given with its conserved first and last residue. Fields, in order: D gene, clone size, J gene, V gene, CDR3 DNA, CDR3 protein. The D gene is left open where the match is weak. Some rows mark clone size as missing; the rest say once, few, many or name a class of expanded clone.

d_gene: TRBD2
abundance: many
j_gene: TRBJ2-1
v_gene: TRBV7-9
CDR3nt: TGTGCCAGCAGCTTAGGGGAGGGAGCGGGAGGGGTCTACAATGAGCAGTTCTTC
CDR3aa: CASSLGEGAGGVYNEQFF

d_gene: NA
abundance: few
j_gene: TRBJ1-1
v_gene: TRBV5-1
CDR3nt: TGCGCCAGCAGCTTGGAAGGGGACCGCGGGGGAGGCACTGAAGCTTTCTTT
CDR3aa: CASSLEGDRGGGTEAFF

d_gene: NA
abundance: many
j_gene: TRBJ2-2
v_gene: TRBV28
CDR3nt: TGTGCCAGCAGGGATAGGACCGGGGAGCTGTTTTTT
CDR3aa: CASRDRTGELFF

d_gene: TRBD1
abundance: many
j_gene: TRBJ1-4
v_gene: TRBV20-1
CDR3nt: TGCAGTGCTGGGAGACAGGGGGCAGGGGAAAAACTGTTTTTT
CDR3aa: CSAGRQGAGEKLFF

d_gene: TRBD2
abundance: NA
j_gene: TRBJ2-1
v_gene: TRBV5-4
CDR3nt: TGTGCCAGCAGCTTGGTACTAGCGGGAGCATACAATGAGCAGTTCTTC
CDR3aa: CASSLVLAGAYNEQFF

d_gene: NA
abundance: few
j_gene: TRBJ1-1
v_gene: TRBV20-1
CDR3nt: TGCAGTGCTAGTTCGGCCGGAGCGAACACTGAAGCTTTCTTT
CDR3aa: CSASSAGANTEAFF

d_gene: NA
abundance: few
j_gene: TRBJ2-3
v_gene: TRBV6-2/TRBV6-3
CDR3nt: TGTGCCAGCAGCCCGCATCAGGGAAGCACAGATACGCAGTATTTT
CDR3aa: CASSPHQGSTDTQYF

d_gene: NA
abundance: few
j_gene: TRBJ1-5
v_gene: TRBV18
CDR3nt: TGTGCCAGCTCACCATCTGCTGCCACCGGGAATCAGCCCCAGCATTTT
CDR3aa: CASSPSAATGNQPQHF

d_gene: TRBD1
abundance: many
j_gene: TRBJ2-5
v_gene: TRBV6-2/TRBV6-3
CDR3nt: TGTGCCAGCAGTTACTATTCCGGGACAGCGTACTTC
CDR3aa: CASSYYSGTAYF

d_gene: TRBD2
abundance: NA
j_gene: TRBJ2-1
v_gene: TRBV27
CDR3nt: TGTGCCAGCATCGGACTAGGGGCTTTCAATGAGCAGTTCTTC
CDR3aa: CASIGLGAFNEQFF

d_gene: NA
abundance: NA
j_gene: TRBJ2-7
v_gene: TRBV10-3
CDR3nt: TGTGCCATCAGTGAGTCAGGGCAGGGGAAGCAGTACTTC
CDR3aa: CAISESGQGKQYF

d_gene: TRBD2
abundance: few
j_gene: TRBJ2-5
v_gene: TRBV5-4
CDR3nt: TGTGCCAGCAGCTTGGCCGGGGCGGGAGTCCCCCAAGAGACCCAGTACTTC
CDR3aa: CASSLAGAGVPQETQYF

d_gene: NA
abundance: many
j_gene: TRBJ2-1
v_gene: TRBV18
CDR3nt: TGTGCCAGCTCACCCCTTGGGTCCGTGAGTGGGGATGAGCAGTTCTTC
CDR3aa: CASSPLGSVSGDEQFF

d_gene: NA
abundance: NA
j_gene: TRBJ1-4
v_gene: TRBV29-1
CDR3nt: TGCAGCGTTGAAGAGTCGGTGGGAAAACTGTTTTTT
CDR3aa: CSVEESVGKLFF

d_gene: TRBD2
abundance: few
j_gene: TRBJ2-1
v_gene: TRBV12-3/TRBV12-4
CDR3nt: TGTGCCAGCAGTTTTCGCGGGGGGGGTCGGGGGCTTTCCTACAATGAGCAGTTCTTC
CDR3aa: CASSFRGGGRGLSYNEQFF

d_gene: NA
abundance: few
j_gene: TRBJ1-3
v_gene: TRBV20-1
CDR3nt: TGCAGTGCTAGAGAAGGGTCTACTCGTGGAAACACCATATATTTT
CDR3aa: CSAREGSTRGNTIYF

d_gene: NA
abundance: few
j_gene: TRBJ1-2
v_gene: TRBV6-6
CDR3nt: TGTGCCAGCAGTTACTCGGAAGGGTATGGCTACACCTTC
CDR3aa: CASSYSEGYGYTF

d_gene: NA
abundance: NA
j_gene: TRBJ2-2
v_gene: TRBV5-1
CDR3nt: TGCGCCAGCAGCTTGTCTAGTACCGGCACCGGGGAGCTGTTTTTT
CDR3aa: CASSLSSTGTGELFF

d_gene: NA
abundance: once
j_gene: TRBJ2-7
v_gene: TRBV5-4
CDR3nt: TGTGCCAGCAGCGACCCCGAGCGGAAATACGAGCAGTACTTC
CDR3aa: CASSDPERKYEQYF

d_gene: TRBD2
abundance: few
j_gene: TRBJ2-7
v_gene: TRBV10-2
CDR3nt: TGCGCCAGCAGTGAGACCTTGACCCGGGGGGACGAGCAGTACTTC
CDR3aa: CASSETLTRGDEQYF

d_gene: NA
abundance: few
j_gene: TRBJ2-4
v_gene: TRBV7-3
CDR3nt: TGTGCCAGCACCCCGTACGGTGACATTCAGTACTTC
CDR3aa: CASTPYGDIQYF

d_gene: TRBD1
abundance: NA
j_gene: TRBJ1-1
v_gene: TRBV10-2
CDR3nt: TGCGCCAGCAGTTGGGACAGGGTGCGGAACACTGAAGCTTTCTTT
CDR3aa: CASSWDRVRNTEAFF

d_gene: TRBD1
abundance: few
j_gene: TRBJ2-1
v_gene: TRBV29-1
CDR3nt: TGCAGCGTGCTGGACAGGGGGCCCTACAATGAGCAGTTCTTC
CDR3aa: CSVLDRGPYNEQFF